This T cell receptor (beta chain) was sequenced for a study of blood T cell repertoires in COVID-19. Participants reported their clinical history, and cohort assignment relied on those reports. Original data processing: Reference gene primer amplification gave nucleated cell count estimates. The table came from immunoSEQ multiplex PCR; TCRdb's copy has only in-frame clones and leaves some out. The V and J calls and clone size are taken from that table; D and trimming were inferred from the DNA. The sample lists about 300,000 clones, roughly 91% occurring once. Between the trimmed V and J ends, which lost 1 base and 2 bases, there was a span of 18 bases. The CDR3 runs to 17 residues. Per the germline V gene, CDR1 is SGHTA and CDR2 is FQGNSA.

The clonotype originates from a woman between 45 and 60 years old who had been exposed to COVID-19. Sequenced material: PBMCs or T cells enriched from blood (not recorded which). The V call is TRBV7-2, the J call TRBJ2-7, with D perhaps TRBD2 (5 bases). Here the CDR3 DNA reads TGTGCCAGCAGCTTAGATGCCCCTCGAGTGGGAGCCTACGAGCAGTACTTC. Protein product: CASSLDAPRVGAYEQYF. Combining the CDR3 with reference TRBV7-2 and TRBJ2-7 gives the whole variable domain GAGVSQSPSNKVTEKGKDVELRCDPISGHTALYWYRQSLGQGLEFLIYFQGNSAPDKSGLPSDRFSAERTGGSVSTLTIQRTQQEDSAVYLCASSLDAPRVGAYEQYFGPGTRLTVT.